Below, 25 T cell receptor beta chains from the same sample are listed, as sequenced in a study of T cells in Graves' hyperthyroidism and ophthalmopathy. Amplified TCR beta CDR3 regions derived from RNA transcripts. The study used the HTBI primer set for a first-round RT-PCR of the TCR CDR3. TCRdb called the multiplex PCR reads again in MiXCR, with one record for every CDR3 protein. The sample lists fewer than 600,000 distinct CDR3 sequences, about 15% occurring once. Sequenced: blood. The receptors stem from a woman between 40 and 50 years old with Graves' hyperthyroidism.

This clonotype was seen only once. This chain links TRBV29-1 with TRBJ2-2; D is uncertain. The CDR3 loop spans 13 amino acids. The V and J ends lost 3 bases and 1 base respectively, with 6 bases between them. Germline CDR1 and CDR2: SQVTM and ANQGSEA. CDR3 sequence reads: CSVDWENTGELFF. The CDR3 bases are TGCAGCGTTGATTGGGAGAACACCGGGGAGCTGTTTTTT.

The rearrangement joins TRBV7-8 to TRBJ2-5; maybe TRBD1 (6 bases). This CDR3 has 17 residues. V lost 6 bases to trimming and J lost 4 bases, with 24 bases between them. The germline CDR1 and CDR2 sequences are SGHVS and FQNEAQ. CDR3 DNA: TGTGCCAGCAGACTCACCGGAGCCGGGACACCCAGAGAGACCCAGTACTTC. Encoded protein: CASRLTGAGTPRETQYF.

This clonotype was counted between two and nine times. V gene TRBV4-1 combines with J gene TRBJ2-3; D not resolved. V lost 5 bases and J lost 0, with 12 bases in between. Germline-derived CDR1 and CDR2 are MGHRA and YSYEKL. CDR3 length: 15 residues. In DNA, the CDR3 is TGCGCCAGCAGCGGCGGACCCTCGAGCACAGATACGCAGTATTTT. Translated: CASSGGPSSTDTQYF.

This sequence joins TRBV6-5 and TRBJ1-2; no reliable D call. The V end was cut by 2 bases, the J end by 1 base, with 8 bases between. In germline, CDR1 is MNHEY, CDR2 SVGAGI. The CDR3 runs 14 residues. This CDR3 is CASSYAANNYGYTF. The CDR3 DNA follows: TGTGCCAGCAGTTACGCGGCGAATAACTATGGCTACACCTTC.

This clonotype was counted at least ten times. This chain joins TRBV6-1 and TRBJ2-5, with D possibly matching TRBD2 (5 bases). V was shortened by 7 bases and J by 5 bases, with 11 bases between the two germline ends. The V gene's germline CDR1 is MNHNS and CDR2 SASEGT. This CDR3 spans 12 amino acids. CDR3 coding DNA: TGTGCCAGCACCTCGGGCGGGGAGACCCAGTACTTC. This sequence encodes CASTSGGETQYF.

This chain connects TRBV28 to TRBJ1-5; 7 bases line up with TRBD1. The CDR3 is 15 residues long. Germline V gene sequence: CDR1 MDHEN, CDR2 SYDVKM. V shed 6 bases and J 3 bases; nucleotides not matched to a gene: 8. The CDR3 here is CASRRQGQTNQPQHF. CDR3 DNA sequence: TGTGCCAGCAGGCGTCAGGGACAGACCAATCAGCCCCAGCATTTT.

This clonotype appeared many times. The V gene is TRBV3-1, the J gene TRBJ1-2; D not certain. Trimming shortened V by 1 base and J by 1 base, and 7 bases separated the two germline ends. Per germline, CDR1 LGHDT and CDR2 YNNKEL (reference sequence). The CDR3 totals 14 residues. This CDR3 is CASSQGGFNYGYTF. The CDR3 DNA reads TGTGCCAGCAGCCAAGGAGGTTTTAACTATGGCTACACCTTC.

In this sample, this clonotype turned up a few times. This sequence joins TRBV7-6 and TRBJ1-4; TRBD1 matches at 8 bases. The CDR3 is 15 residues long. Germline CDR1 reads SGHVS; CDR2 reads FNYEAQ. Trimming cost V 2 bases and J 7 bases; bases outside gene matches: 6. CDR3 sequence: CASSLMTGQGEKLFF. The CDR3 bases are TGTGCCAGCAGCTTAATGACAGGACAGGGTGAAAAACTGTTTTTT. The variable domain in full, completed from reference TRBV7-6 and TRBJ1-4, reads GAGVSQSPRYKVTKRGQDVALRCDPISGHVSLYWYRQALGQGPEFLTYFNYEAQQDKSGLPNDRFSAERPEGSISTLTIQRTEQRDSAMYRCASSLMTGQGEKLFFGSGTQLSVL.

This clonotype turned up a few times. The chain recombines TRBV7-8 with TRBJ1-3, with 7 bases identical to TRBD1. This CDR3 region has 16 residues. Per germline, CDR1 SGHVS and CDR2 FQNEAQ. After removal of 5 bases from V and 2 bases from J, the junction contained 9 bases not matched to a gene. The CDR3 region has the DNA TGTGCCAGCAGCACCCAGCCGGGACAGACTGGAAACACCATATATTTT. Amino acid sequence: CASSTQPGQTGNTIYF.

The rearrangement links TRBV20-1 to TRBJ1-1; 8 positions match TRBD1. This CDR3 has 14 residues. Trimming took 3 bases from V and 4 from J; bases not matched to a gene: 7. Germline CDR1 DFQATT, CDR2 SNEGSKA (reference sequence). The CDR3 DNA sequence: TGCAGTGCTAGTATACAGGGGGGGGCCACTGAAGCTTTCTTT. Amino acid sequence: CSASIQGGATEAFF.

In its sample, this clonotype was seen many times. The J gene is TRBJ2-7, the V gene TRBV2; TRBD2 matches 12 bases. Germline values: CDR1 SNHLY, CDR2 FYNNEI. The CDR3 consists of 16 residues. Germline trimming cut 6 bases from V and 0 bases from J; bases unmatched to any gene: 6. The CDR3 sequence is CASSERTSGASYEQYF. In nucleotides, the CDR3 is TGTGCCAGCAGCGAGCGGACTAGCGGGGCCTCCTACGAGCAGTACTTC.

This clonotype has a count of ten or more. This chain links TRBV7-9 with TRBJ2-7, with 7 nucleotides matching TRBD2. CDR1 and CDR2 from the germline V gene are SEHNR and FQNEAQ (reference sequence). This CDR3 contains 16 residues. The ends lost 2 bases at V and 0 bases at J; junction bases unmatched: 7. CDR3 residues: CASSLYGSGSSYEQYF. The CDR3 DNA is TGTGCCAGCAGCTTATATGGTAGCGGGTCCTCCTACGAGCAGTACTTC.

This clonotype was detected only a few times. Relative to the germline gene, one junction end is altered; a read error may explain this. The chain has TRBV11-2 and TRBJ2-7; TRBD1 matches at 7 bases. CDR1 and CDR2 from the germline V gene are SGHAT and FQNNGV. The CDR3 totals 15 residues. The CDR3 spells CASSPLQGMTYEQHF. DNA for the CDR3: TGTGCCAGCAGCCCTCTACAGGGGATGACCTACGAGCAGCACTTC.

This clonotype was observed at least ten times. CDR3 loop: CSARGTEYQETQYF. CDR3 in DNA: TGCAGTGCTAGAGGGACCGAGTACCAAGAGACCCAGTACTTC. The rearrangement links TRBV20-1 to TRBJ2-5; D call uncertain. Trimming left V 1 base short and J 0 bases short, with 9 bases between. Per the germline V gene, CDR1 is DFQATT and CDR2 is SNEGSKA (reference sequence). The CDR3 contains 14 residues.

This clonotype was counted only a few times. At one end the junction does not follow the germline gene, possibly because of a read error. This sequence joins TRBV28 and TRBJ2-2, with 9 bases aligning to TRBD2. This CDR3 is built from 18 residues. In germline, CDR1 is MDHEN, CDR2 SYDVKM. Here the CDR3 DNA reads TGTGCCGGCAGACTACTCACTCAAGCGGGAGGAGACACCGGGGAGCTGTTTTTT. Residues: CAGRLLTQAGGDTGELFF.

This clonotype was seen at least ten times. J is TRBJ2-7 and V is TRBV5-1; D gene ambiguous. CDR3 length: 15 residues. Germline lookup yields CDR1 SGHRS and CDR2 YFSETQ. With 0 bases removed from V and 3 bases from J, the gap between germline ends came to 13 bases. DNA of the CDR3: TGCGCCAGCAGCTTGGAGTATTCAGACTTCTACGAGCAGTACTTC. It is translated as CASSLEYSDFYEQYF.

This clonotype was picked up many times. The chain combines TRBV24-1 with TRBJ2-1; TRBD1 might be the D (6 bases). The CDR3 length is 13 residues. The V and J ends lost 7 bases and 6 bases respectively, with 12 bases between them. Germline CDR1 KGHDR, CDR2 SFDVKD. Here the CDR3 reads CATRGDTTNEQFF. CDR3 coding DNA: TGTGCCACCAGAGGGGACACGACCAATGAGCAGTTCTTC.

This clonotype was found many times. The chain employs TRBV7-9 and TRBJ2-7; D is perhaps TRBD1 or TRBD2 (5 bases each). Germline V gene lookup returns CDR1 SEHNR and CDR2 FQNEAQ (reference sequence). This CDR3 is built from 15 residues. The V gene lost 0 bases and the J gene lost 2 bases, with 11 bases spanning the gap. The CDR3 DNA sequence: TGTGCCAGCAGCTTAGCGGGGGACGGCACCTACGAGCAGTACTTC. Translation gives CASSLAGDGTYEQYF.

This clonotype occurred a few times. The chain couples TRBV7-2 to TRBJ2-5; 8 bases are shared with TRBD2. There are 16 residues in the CDR3. The V segment lost 0 bases and the J segment 5 bases; nucleotides outside the gene matches: 8. Germline V gene lookup returns CDR1 SGHTA and CDR2 FQGNSA. CDR3 residues: CASSLALRGAGETQYF. CDR3 in DNA: TGTGCCAGCAGCTTAGCTTTGCGGGGGGCGGGGGAGACCCAGTACTTC.

There are many counts of this clonotype. This rearrangement joins TRBV7-3 to TRBJ1-1; D is undetermined. This CDR3 has 13 residues. V lost 2 bases to trimming and J lost 5 bases, with 9 bases between them. CDR1 and CDR2 from the germline V gene are SGHTA and FQGTGA. CDR3 sequence reads: CASSLSRETEAFF. DNA of the CDR3: TGTGCCAGCAGCTTATCGCGAGAGACTGAAGCTTTCTTT.

There are many counts of this clonotype. The gene calls are TRBV27 and TRBJ2-5; the D gene is possibly TRBD1 (6 bases). Trimming cost V 7 bases and J 2 bases, with 17 bases left between them. From germline, CDR1 is MNHEY and CDR2 SMNVEV (reference sequence). The CDR3 loop spans 15 amino acids. CDR3 DNA: TGTGCCAGCAATATACGTGGGGGCGGACAAGAGACCCAGTACTTC. Its translation: CASNIRGGGQETQYF.

This clonotype was seen a few times. This sequence joins TRBV12-3 or TRBV12-4 and TRBJ1-4; D is undetermined. This CDR3 spans 14 amino acids. Trimming left V 5 bases short and J 4 bases short, with 11 bases between. This CDR3 is CASSDRGNNEKLFF. CDR3 in DNA: TGTGCCAGCAGTGACCGTGGAAATAATGAAAAACTGTTTTTT.

This clonotype has ten or more counts. The chain joins TRBV28 to TRBJ1-1; the D gene is possibly TRBD1 (5 bases). V was trimmed by 3 bases and J by 0 bases, leaving 11 bases between them. The CDR3 is made up of 15 amino acids. Germline CDR1 reads MDHEN; CDR2 reads SYDVKM. The CDR3 reads CASSFTGTLNTEAFF. In nucleotides, the CDR3 is TGTGCCAGCAGTTTTACAGGTACCTTGAACACTGAAGCTTTCTTT. The variable domain in full, completed from reference TRBV28 and TRBJ1-1, reads DVKVTQSSRYLVKRTGEKVFLECVQDMDHENMFWYRQDPGLGLRLIYFSYDVKMKEKGDIPEGYSVSREKKERFSLILESASTNQTSMYLCASSFTGTLNTEAFFGQGTRLTVV.

This chain links TRBV27 with TRBJ2-3; 8 positions agree with TRBD1. The length of the CDR3 is 16 residues. The germline CDR1 and CDR2 sequences are MNHEY and SMNVEV (reference sequence). V gave up 5 bases and J gave up 4 bases; unmatched junction bases: 11. The CDR3 bases are TGTGCCAGCAGTGCCCGACAGGGGATTCTCGCAGATACGCAGTATTTT. Its protein product is CASSARQGILADTQYF.

The chain has TRBV12-3 or TRBV12-4 and TRBJ1-4; no reliable D call. This CDR3 is 13 amino acids long. V lost 8 bases and J 6 bases, leaving 13 bases between the germline ends. The CDR3, as DNA: TGTGCCAGCCGAGAGACAAGATATGAAAAACTGTTTTTT. Protein product: CASRETRYEKLFF.